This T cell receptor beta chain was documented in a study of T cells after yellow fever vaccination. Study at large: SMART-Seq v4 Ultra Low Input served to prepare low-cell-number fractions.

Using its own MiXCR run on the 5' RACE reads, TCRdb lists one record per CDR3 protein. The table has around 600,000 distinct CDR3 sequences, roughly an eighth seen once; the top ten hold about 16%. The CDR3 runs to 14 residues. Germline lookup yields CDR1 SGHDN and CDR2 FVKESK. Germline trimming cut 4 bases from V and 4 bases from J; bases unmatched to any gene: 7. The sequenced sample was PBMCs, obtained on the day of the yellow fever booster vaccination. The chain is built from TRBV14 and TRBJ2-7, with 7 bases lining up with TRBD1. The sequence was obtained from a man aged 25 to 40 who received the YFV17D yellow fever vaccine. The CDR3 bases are TGTGCCAGCAGCCCCGGACAGGCGGATTACGAGCAGTACTTC. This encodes CASSPGQADYEQYF.